This TCR beta chain derives from a study of control samples from healthy donors and cancer patients. Trimming took off 4 bases at V and 9 bases at J, with 15 bases between the two ends. This CDR3 has 13 amino acids. Germline CDR1 is SGHRS and CDR2 is YFSETQ. Generated by immunoSEQ multiplex PCR, the TCRdb table keeps only in-frame clones and is missing some. The sample gives some 170,000 clones, over 90% of which show up once; 1% is in the top ten. This clone turned up a few times. The chain employs TRBV5-1 and TRBJ2-3; D might be TRBD1 or TRBD2, each matching 5 bases. This receptor was obtained from a woman aged 25 to 39 in good health. Source material: blood. The CDR3 protein is CASSIEGPATQYF. The CDR3, as DNA: TGCGCCAGCAGCATAGAGGGACCCGCCACGCAGTATTTT.